Listed below are T cell receptor beta chains from one sample, sequenced in a study of human T cells and chemical hapten exposure. TCRdb called the reads again in MiXCR, with one record for every CDR3 protein. The sample contains more than 100,000 distinct CDR3 sequences, about 7.7% of which appear only once. The sample comprised whole blood. Every receptor here comes from a human donor in good health. Some clones in this sample may be carry-over from other donors' samples. Both conserved end residues are part of each CDR3. The D gene is left open where the match is weak. Size is omitted from some rows. Given values are once, few, many or a class for expanded clones.

CDR3aa	CDR3nt	d_gene	len	abundance	v_gene	j_gene
CASSLMLLAGEETQYF	TGTGCCAGCAGCTTAATGCTGCTAGCGGGGGAGGAGACCCAGTACTTC	TRBD2	16	-	TRBV7-9	TRBJ2-5
CASSQEWGFPTDTQYF	TGTGCCAGCAGCCAAGAGTGGGGCTTCCCCACAGATACGCAGTATTTT	-	16	few	TRBV3-1	TRBJ2-3
CASSLGSASSYNEQFF	TGTGCCAGCAGCTTAGGTTCCGCCAGCTCCTACAATGAGCAGTTCTTC	-	16	few	TRBV7-9	TRBJ2-1
CSARRDTQETQYF	TGCAGTGCTAGGAGGGACACCCAAGAGACCCAGTACTTC	-	13	-	TRBV20-1	TRBJ2-5
CASSPERAIDSPLHF	TGTGCCAGCAGTCCGGAACGGGCCATAGATTCACCCCTCCACTTT	-	15	few	TRBV5-4	TRBJ1-6
CASSQGRTGNTEAFF	TGTGCCAGCAGCCAAGGCCGGACAGGAAACACTGAAGCTTTCTTT	TRBD1	15	-	TRBV3-1	TRBJ1-1
CAISEAASSNEQFF	TGTGCCATCAGTGAGGCGGCTAGCAGCAATGAGCAGTTCTTC	-	14	many	TRBV10-3	TRBJ2-1
CASSYSPSGGISYEQYF	TGTGCCAGCAGTTACTCCCCCAGCGGGGGGATCTCCTACGAGCAGTACTTC	TRBD2	17	-	TRBV6-5	TRBJ2-7
CASSSQVNMNTEAFF	TGTGCCAGCAGTAGTCAGGTTAACATGAACACTGAAGCTTTCTTT	-	15	few	TRBV6-1	TRBJ1-1
CASSRTSGGVSADTQYF	TGTGCCAGCAGCCGGACTAGCGGGGGAGTTTCGGCAGATACGCAGTATTTT	TRBD2	17	many	TRBV7-9	TRBJ2-3
CASSDRDSHTEAFF	TGTGCCAGCAGTGACAGGGACAGCCACACTGAAGCTTTCTTT	TRBD1	14	many	TRBV12-3/TRBV12-4	TRBJ1-1
CASSILLQGAYNEQFF	TGTGCCAGCAGTATCCTTTTGCAGGGGGCTTACAATGAGCAGTTCTTC	TRBD1	16	-	TRBV6-6	TRBJ2-1
CASSYSRTSSTDTQYF	TGTGCCAGCAGTTACAGCCGGACTTCGAGCACAGATACGCAGTATTTT	-	16	-	TRBV6-5	TRBJ2-3
CASSPPLVGGDYGYTF	TGTGCCAGCAGCCCACCTTTGGTAGGGGGAGACTATGGCTACACCTTC	-	16	-	TRBV7-9	TRBJ1-2
CASSMDGLPGYTF	TGTGCCAGCAGCATGGACGGCCTTCCGGGCTACACCTTC	-	13	few	TRBV7-9	TRBJ1-2
CASSDLTDTQYF	TGTGCCAGCAGTGATCTCACAGATACGCAGTATTTT	-	12	few	TRBV27	TRBJ2-3
CASSKCETGRRNEKLFF	TGTGCCAGCAGCAAATGTGAGACAGGGAGGCGCAATGAAAAACTGTTTTTT	-	17	many	TRBV21-1	TRBJ1-4
CASNTWTGDTGELFF	TGTGCCAGCAACACGTGGACAGGGGACACCGGGGAGCTGTTTTTT	TRBD1	15	-	TRBV27	TRBJ2-2
CASNAGVVDTQYF	TGTGCCAGCAACGCCGGAGTAGTAGATACGCAGTATTTT	-	13	few	TRBV6-5	TRBJ2-3
CASSPRDRGTEAFF	TGTGCCAGCAGTCCAAGGGACAGGGGCACTGAAGCTTTCTTT	TRBD1	14	many	TRBV12-3/TRBV12-4	TRBJ1-1
CASSMTGRASPLHF	TGTGCCAGCAGTATGACAGGGAGGGCTTCACCCCTCCACTTT	TRBD1	14	few	TRBV12-3/TRBV12-4	TRBJ1-6
CASSLSRDNEQFF	TGTGCCAGCAGTTTATCGAGGGACAATGAGCAGTTCTTC	-	13	-	TRBV27	TRBJ2-1
CASSQTRSTDTQYF	TGCGCCAGCAGCCAAACTAGGTCCACAGATACGCAGTATTTT	-	14	few	TRBV5-1	TRBJ2-3
CASSLDFTDTYEQYF	TGCGCCAGCAGCTTGGATTTTACCGATACCTACGAGCAGTACTTC	-	15	-	TRBV5-1	TRBJ2-7
CASSPLRQGNTEAFF	TGTGCCAGCAGCCCCTTGAGACAGGGAAATACTGAAGCTTTCTTT	TRBD1	15	many	TRBV7-9	TRBJ1-1
CATSRVRRGSGYGYTF	TGTGCCACCAGCAGAGTTCGGAGAGGTTCGGGCTATGGCTACACCTTC	-	16	many	TRBV15	TRBJ1-2
CASKRTGELFF	TGTGCCAGCAAACGGACCGGGGAGCTGTTTTTT	-	11	-	TRBV7-9	TRBJ2-2
CASSAEGGNYNEQFF	TGTGCCAGCAGCGCGGAGGGGGGAAACTACAATGAGCAGTTCTTC	-	15	-	TRBV2	TRBJ2-1
CASSPPAARNTEAFF	TGTGCCAGCTCACCACCGGCAGCTAGGAACACTGAAGCTTTCTTT	-	15	few	TRBV18	TRBJ1-1
CASSLRPELPRDTQYF	TGTGCCAGCAGCCTTCGCCCCGAACTCCCCCGGGATACGCAGTATTTT	-	16	-	TRBV7-6	TRBJ2-3
CSARDHIGASNEQYF	TGCAGTGCTAGAGATCATATAGGGGCGAGCAACGAGCAGTACTTC	-	15	-	TRBV20-1	TRBJ2-7
CASSSTSGRGTDTQYF	TGTGCCAGCAGCTCCACCTCGGGGCGGGGGACAGATACGCAGTATTTT	TRBD2	16	few	TRBV7-9	TRBJ2-3
CSVVQGTVINTEAFF	TGCAGCGTTGTGCAGGGAACGGTCATTAACACTGAAGCTTTCTTT	-	15	many	TRBV29-1	TRBJ1-1
CASSQERPTSGSYNEQFF	TGTGCCAGCAGCCAAGAACGCCCTACTAGCGGCTCCTACAATGAGCAGTTCTTC	TRBD2	18	-	TRBV3-1	TRBJ2-1
CATSDHLGGTGNEQFF	TGTGCCACCAGTGATCATTTGGGGGGAACAGGCAATGAGCAGTTCTTC	-	16	many	TRBV24-1	TRBJ2-1
CASSWSSGNTYEQYF	TGTGCCAGCAGTTGGAGTAGCGGAAACACCTACGAGCAGTACTTC	-	15	few	TRBV6-2/TRBV6-3	TRBJ2-7
CASSLDGTSTDTQYF	TGTGCCAGCAGCTTAGATGGGACCAGCACAGATACGCAGTATTTT	-	15	many	TRBV7-2	TRBJ2-3
CASTLRDRIQETQYF	TGTGCCAGCACACTCCGGGACAGGATACAAGAGACCCAGTACTTC	TRBD1	15	many	TRBV2	TRBJ2-5
CSARDKDGQETQYF	TGCAGTGCTAGAGATAAGGACGGCCAAGAGACCCAGTACTTC	-	14	-	TRBV20-1	TRBJ2-5
CSALRGQGGNQPQHF	TGCAGTGCCTTGAGGGGACAGGGAGGAAATCAGCCCCAGCATTTT	TRBD1	15	many	TRBV20-1	TRBJ1-5
CSAREGGPDTQYF	TGCAGTGCTAGAGAGGGGGGGCCCGATACGCAGTATTTT	-	13	few	TRBV20-1	TRBJ2-3
CASSLAQTSGGTDTQYF	TGTGCCAGCAGCTTAGCGCAGACTAGCGGGGGCACAGATACGCAGTATTTT	TRBD2	17	few	TRBV7-6	TRBJ2-3